These T cell receptor beta chains were read from a single sample in a study of cytomegalovirus exposure and HLA in healthy donors. Clones were sequenced by immunoSEQ multiplex PCR, and TCRdb holds only the in-frame ones, with some missing. The ten most abundant clones cover 2% to 3% of a sample with under 75,000 clones. The sample consisted of PBMCs. The receptor source for this set is a female donor in good health and CMV-seropositive. Each CDR3 is given with its conserved first and last residue. The D gene is left open where the match is weak.

j_gene: TRBJ1-3; v_gene: TRBV9; d_gene: -; CDR3aa: CASSVSGSSGNTIYF
j_gene: TRBJ1-5; v_gene: TRBV7-9; d_gene: -; CDR3aa: CASSPGGVVNQPQHF
j_gene: TRBJ2-1; v_gene: TRBV7-7; d_gene: TRBD2; CDR3aa: CASSLGTSGSSYNEQFF
j_gene: TRBJ2-2; v_gene: TRBV5-1; d_gene: TRBD1; CDR3aa: CASSSTGVLSGELFF
j_gene: TRBJ1-1; v_gene: TRBV27; d_gene: -; CDR3aa: CASSSEEGSNTEAFF
j_gene: TRBJ1-6; v_gene: TRBV5-1; d_gene: -; CDR3aa: CASRQGDNSPLHF
j_gene: TRBJ2-1; v_gene: TRBV5-6; d_gene: -; CDR3aa: CASSFFRSRYNEQFF
j_gene: TRBJ2-7; v_gene: TRBV27; d_gene: -; CDR3aa: CASSFGGSAYEQYF
j_gene: TRBJ1-1; v_gene: TRBV7-2; d_gene: -; CDR3aa: CASSLQEYTEAFF
j_gene: TRBJ2-3; v_gene: TRBV5-1; d_gene: -; CDR3aa: CASSRGIIEGDTQYF
j_gene: TRBJ2-5; v_gene: TRBV9; d_gene: TRBD2; CDR3aa: CASSVGNEAGGRETQYF
j_gene: TRBJ1-1; v_gene: TRBV19; d_gene: TRBD1; CDR3aa: CASNVDRGGTEAFF
j_gene: TRBJ1-1; v_gene: TRBV27; d_gene: TRBD1; CDR3aa: CASSLGTGSDTEAFF
j_gene: TRBJ2-5; v_gene: TRBV11-3; d_gene: -; CDR3aa: CASSLVGAPQETQYF
j_gene: TRBJ2-5; v_gene: TRBV7-2; d_gene: -; CDR3aa: CASSSAGQETQYF
j_gene: TRBJ1-2; v_gene: TRBV6-1; d_gene: -; CDR3aa: CASSEALAQNTYGYTF
j_gene: TRBJ2-3; v_gene: TRBV9; d_gene: TRBD2; CDR3aa: CASSFGTSGTDTQYF
j_gene: TRBJ2-5; v_gene: TRBV7-9; d_gene: TRBD1; CDR3aa: CASSPDRVGETQYF
j_gene: TRBJ2-7; v_gene: TRBV5-1; d_gene: TRBD1; CDR3aa: CASSLGTGVYEQYF
j_gene: TRBJ1-2; v_gene: TRBV18; d_gene: -; CDR3aa: CASSGPREQDYGYTF
j_gene: TRBJ1-1; v_gene: TRBV11-2; d_gene: -; CDR3aa: CASSSESLNTEAFF
j_gene: TRBJ1-1; v_gene: TRBV28; d_gene: TRBD1; CDR3aa: CASTTTGSRAEAFF
j_gene: TRBJ1-2; v_gene: TRBV18; d_gene: TRBD1; CDR3aa: CASSPQDGTGYGYTF
j_gene: TRBJ2-1; v_gene: TRBV6-4; d_gene: -; CDR3aa: CASSDSEAAPYNEQFF
j_gene: TRBJ2-3; v_gene: TRBV6-1; d_gene: TRBD2; CDR3aa: CASRGLADTDTQYF
j_gene: TRBJ1-1; v_gene: TRBV30; d_gene: -; CDR3aa: CAGSDLGDMNTEAFF
j_gene: TRBJ2-7; v_gene: TRBV27; d_gene: TRBD2; CDR3aa: CASKGVLAGHEQYF
j_gene: TRBJ1-1; v_gene: TRBV2; d_gene: -; CDR3aa: CASSAGSEAFF
j_gene: TRBJ2-5; v_gene: TRBV18; d_gene: -; CDR3aa: CASSPGAGRQETQYF
j_gene: TRBJ2-7; v_gene: TRBV4-1; d_gene: TRBD2; CDR3aa: CASSQDVPGLVYNEQYF
j_gene: TRBJ1-5; v_gene: TRBV4-3; d_gene: -; CDR3aa: CASSQYPDSSGQPQHF
j_gene: TRBJ2-3; v_gene: TRBV2; d_gene: TRBD1; CDR3aa: CASRQLTGLTDTQYF
j_gene: TRBJ2-7; v_gene: TRBV5-1; d_gene: TRBD1; CDR3aa: CASSHTGAHEQYF
j_gene: TRBJ2-7; v_gene: TRBV28; d_gene: TRBD1; CDR3aa: CASSFTGQGLDEQYF
j_gene: TRBJ2-5; v_gene: TRBV5-1; d_gene: TRBD1; CDR3aa: CASSYGQGASVETQYF
j_gene: TRBJ2-3; v_gene: TRBV5-4; d_gene: -; CDR3aa: CASSFGEADTQYF
j_gene: TRBJ1-2; v_gene: TRBV28; d_gene: -; CDR3aa: CASKEGNYGYTF
j_gene: TRBJ1-5; v_gene: TRBV18; d_gene: TRBD1; CDR3aa: CASSPPTGGRQPQHF
j_gene: TRBJ2-7; v_gene: TRBV6-6; d_gene: -; CDR3aa: CASSTTNRADEQYF
j_gene: TRBJ1-1; v_gene: TRBV18; d_gene: TRBD1; CDR3aa: CASSLAGTGVRNTEAFF